Below, 29 T cell receptor beta chains from the same sample are listed, as sequenced in a study of shared clonotypes between healthy human individuals. TCRdb's copy holds only in-frame clones and misses some; the assay was immunoSEQ multiplex PCR. The data contain over a million clones, roughly 96% of them seen just once; the ten biggest clones take up over 1%. Material: naive CD4+ T cells sorted from blood. Described subset: CD45RA+ positively selected. These receptors were collected from a man under 40 in good health.

This clone has more than one count but fewer than ten. This chain links TRBV5-1 with TRBJ2-7; 8 bases line up with TRBD2. The germline gives CDR1 SGHRS, CDR2 YFSETQ. This CDR3 region has 14 residues. Trimming took 5 bases from V and 0 from J; bases not matched to a gene: 4. The CDR3 nucleotides read TGCGCCAGCAGGGGCAGCGGGAGCTCCTACGAGCAGTACTTC. It yields the protein CASRGSGSSYEQYF.

Only one count was recorded for this clone. CDR3 DNA: TGTGCCAGCAGTTTGGGCGGGAGTACAGCCCTCGAGCAGTACTTC. It is translated as CASSLGGSTALEQYF. V and J are TRBV28 and TRBJ2-7; 7 bases align to TRBD2. Germline trimming cut 3 bases from V and 6 bases from J; bases unmatched to any gene: 11. The V gene's germline CDR1 is MDHEN and CDR2 SYDVKM. CDR3 length: 15 amino acids.

The V gene is TRBV7-6, the J gene TRBJ2-2; 10 bases map to TRBD1. The germline CDR1 and CDR2 sequences are SGHVS and FNYEAQ. Unmatched junction bases numbered 3, after V lost 2 bases and J lost 6 bases. This CDR3 is built from 15 residues. CDR3 amino acids: CASSLKGQGPGELFF. In DNA, the CDR3 is TGTGCCAGCAGCTTAAAGGGACAGGGGCCCGGGGAGCTGTTTTTT.

The chain recombines TRBV5-1 with TRBJ2-1, with 8 nucleotides matching TRBD2. Per germline, CDR1 SGHRS and CDR2 YFSETQ. The CDR3 consists of 19 residues. V was clipped by 0 bases and J by 5 bases; unmatched bases: 16. The DNA for the CDR3 is TGCGCCAGCAGCTTGGTGCACGGGGGGGCCGGTAGCGGGAACAATGAGCAGTTCTTC. Amino acids: CASSLVHGGAGSGNNEQFF.

The chain joins TRBV6-1 to TRBJ2-1, with 10 bases aligning to TRBD2. The junction had 6 bases not matched to a gene; V was cut back by 4 bases and J by 9 bases. The germline gives CDR1 MNHNS, CDR2 SASEGT. The CDR3 spans 14 residues. The CDR3 sequence: CASSALAGESEQFF. Written as DNA, the CDR3 is TGTGCCAGCAGTGCGCTAGCGGGAGAAAGTGAGCAGTTCTTC.

The chain carries TRBV19 and TRBJ2-6; weak D call: TRBD2 (5 bases). The CDR3 runs to 18 residues. Germline V lookup: CDR1 LNHDA, CDR2 SQIVND (reference sequence). Trimming stripped 3 bases from V and 2 bases from J, with 17 bases between. The CDR3 nucleotides are TGTGCCAGTAGTATCGGGCATGAGGGAGTCCCTGGGGCCAACGTCCTGACTTTC. Protein: CASSIGHEGVPGANVLTF.

The V and J genes are TRBV6-1 and TRBJ2-1, with D tentatively TRBD1 (5 bases). CDR1 is MNHNS, CDR2 SASEGT, per germline. Trimming pared 8 bases from V and 4 bases from J, leaving 6 bases between. This CDR3 has 11 residues. DNA for the CDR3: TGTGCCAGCTACAGGTACAATGAGCAGTTCTTC. Amino acid sequence: CASYRYNEQFF.

Worth noting for this clone: Other DNA sequences in this specimen translate into the identical CDR3. V gene TRBV5-1 combines with J gene TRBJ2-5; TRBD2 might be the D (5 bases). V was pared by 2 bases and J by 1 base, with 6 bases between. The CDR3 length is 13 residues. Germline CDR1 is SGHRS and CDR2 is YFSETQ. CDR3 bases: TGCGCCAGCAGCTTAAGCGGCCAAGAGACCCAGTACTTC. Translation: CASSLSGQETQYF.

CDR3 residues: CASTSFGEQFF. DNA for the CDR3: TGTGCCAGCACCTCATTCGGTGAGCAGTTCTTC. The genes are TRBV6-1 and TRBJ2-1, with unresolved D. V lost 7 bases and J 9 bases, leaving 10 bases between the germline ends. Germline CDR1 MNHNS, CDR2 SASEGT. CDR3 length: 11 amino acids.

Here the CDR3 reads CASRRETSFGEQYF. In nucleotides, the CDR3 is TGTGCCAGCAGGAGGGAAACTAGTTTTGGCGAGCAGTACTTC. The chain is built from TRBV27 and TRBJ2-7, with a tentative D call TRBD2 (5 bases). V dropped 6 bases and J dropped 6 bases, with 18 bases sitting between them. Germline-derived CDR1 and CDR2 are MNHEY and SMNVEV (reference sequence). The CDR3 is 14 residues long.

The gene calls are TRBV11-2 and TRBJ2-3, with 7 bases fitting TRBD2. This CDR3 has 15 amino acids. CDR1 and CDR2 (germline): SGHAT, FQNNGV. J was trimmed by 2 bases and V by 1 base; bases with no gene match: 3. The CDR3 reads CASSLVAGFTDTQYF. Written as DNA, the CDR3 is TGTGCCAGCAGCTTAGTAGCGGGCTTCACAGATACGCAGTATTTT.

Concerning this clone: Other DNA sequences from this sample encode an identical CDR3 as well. The chain joins TRBV28 to TRBJ2-3; D not certain. Trimming cost V 6 bases and J 6 bases, with 10 bases left between them. The CDR3 runs to 12 residues. Germline V CDR1 and CDR2: MDHEN, SYDVKM. The CDR3: CASSPPADTQYF. The DNA of the CDR3 is TGTGCCAGCAGCCCTCCCGCGGATACGCAGTATTTT.

This chain connects TRBV6-4 to TRBJ2-3; 12 positions agree with TRBD2. The V and J ends lost 4 bases and 2 bases, in that order; junction bases with no gene match: 4. The CDR3 runs 16 residues. From germline, CDR1 is MRHNA and CDR2 SNTAGT. CDR3 sequence (DNA): TGTGCCAGCAGTGTGCTAGCGGGAGGGATCACAGATACGCAGTATTTT. Protein product: CASSVLAGGITDTQYF.

CDR3 bases: TGTGCCATCAGTGAGACAAGACAGGGGGTTCTCGGTTACTACTACTACGAGCAGTACTTC. Amino acid sequence: CAISETRQGVLGYYYYEQYF. The genes are TRBV10-3 and TRBJ2-7, with 9 positions matching TRBD1. The germline V gene has CDR1 ENHRY and CDR2 SYGVKD. The CDR3 is made up of 20 amino acids. V dropped 2 bases and J dropped 3; count of bases not matched to a gene: 20.

The chain combines TRBV6-6 with TRBJ2-3; D is perhaps TRBD2 (5 bases). The CDR3 loop spans 12 amino acids. Between the trimmed V and J ends, which lost 8 bases and 1 base, there was a span of 7 bases. In germline, CDR1 is MNHNY, CDR2 SVGAGI (reference sequence). In DNA, the CDR3 is TGTGCCAGCCGTAGCGGCACAGATACGCAGTATTTT. As protein: CASRSGTDTQYF.

The chain is built from TRBV5-1 and TRBJ2-7; 7 bases align to TRBD1. CDR3 length equals 13 residues. J was trimmed by 4 bases and V by 7 bases; bases with no gene match: 8. CDR1 SGHRS and CDR2 YFSETQ come from the germline V gene. The CDR3, as DNA: TGCGCCAGCGGCAGGGACAGAGAGTACGAGCAGTACTTC. This gives the protein CASGRDREYEQYF.

The rearrangement uses TRBV6-6 and TRBJ2-2; a possible D gene is TRBD2 (6 bases). CDR3 length: 16 amino acids. With 6 bases removed from V and 1 base from J, the gap between germline ends came to 15 bases. Germline CDR1 is MNHNY and CDR2 is SVGAGI (reference sequence). The CDR3 here is CASSRSGGGNTGELFF. In DNA form, the CDR3 reads TGTGCCAGCAGCCGTAGCGGAGGCGGGAACACCGGGGAGCTGTTTTTT.

V usage is TRBV5-1 and J usage is TRBJ2-5; no clear D gene. This CDR3 has 16 amino acids. Germline-derived CDR1 and CDR2 are SGHRS and YFSETQ. Trimming left V 1 base short and J 1 base short, with 14 bases between. The CDR3 is CASSLSQASRQETQYF. CDR3 coding DNA: TGCGCCAGCAGCTTGAGTCAGGCCTCCCGCCAAGAGACCCAGTACTTC.

The chain joins TRBV10-3 to TRBJ1-2; a possible D gene is TRBD1 (6 bases). Trimming removed 3 bases at V and 2 bases at J, with 13 bases between. Looked up from germline, CDR1 is ENHRY and CDR2 is SYGVKD. This CDR3 is 15 amino acids long. CDR3: CAISDPDRPNYGYTF. In nucleotides, the CDR3 is TGTGCCATCAGTGATCCCGACAGGCCCAACTATGGCTACACCTTC.

The V call is TRBV7-8, the J call TRBJ2-1; possible D gene TRBD1, 5 bases. V gave up 3 bases and J gave up 5 bases, with 11 bases separating them. The CDR3 covers 14 residues. The germline gives CDR1 SGHVS, CDR2 FQNEAQ. The CDR3 region has the DNA TGTGCCAGCAGCTTTTGGCAGGGTAACAATGAGCAGTTCTTC. It yields the protein CASSFWQGNNEQFF.

The CDR3, as DNA: TGTGCCAGCAGCTTAGAACCTGGGGGGAATGAGCAGTTCTTC. The encoded protein is CASSLEPGGNEQFF. This chain links TRBV7-9 with TRBJ2-1; the D gene is possibly TRBD2 (6 bases). The CDR3 has 14 amino acids. Germline V gene sequence: CDR1 SEHNR, CDR2 FQNEAQ (reference sequence). Deletions cut 1 base from V and 7 bases from J, with 11 bases between.

V is TRBV28 and J is TRBJ2-3; 9 nucleotides match TRBD1. V lost 4 bases, J lost 4 bases, and 9 bases stayed unmatched. In germline, CDR1 is MDHEN, CDR2 SYDVKM. This CDR3 region has 16 residues. This CDR3 is CASSSRTGVKADTQYF. The CDR3 region has the DNA TGTGCCAGCAGTTCCCGGACAGGGGTTAAGGCAGATACGCAGTATTTT. Using reference TRBV28 and TRBJ2-3 for the parts outside the CDR3, the full variable domain is DVKVTQSSRYLVKRTGEKVFLECVQDMDHENMFWYRQDPGLGLRLIYFSYDVKMKEKGDIPEGYSVSREKKERFSLILESASTNQTSMYLCASSSRTGVKADTQYFGPGTRLTVL.

CDR3 nucleotide sequence: TGTGCCAGCAGTTTGGTTTGGGGCCTAGCGCCCAACTACGAGCAGTACTTC. Encoded protein: CASSLVWGLAPNYEQYF. The chain recombines TRBV28 with TRBJ2-7, with a possible D match to TRBD2 (6 bases). V was shortened by 3 bases and J by 3 bases, with 21 bases between the two germline ends. Germline CDR1 is MDHEN and CDR2 is SYDVKM. The CDR3 consists of 17 residues.

This chain uses TRBV25-1 with TRBJ1-2; tentatively, D is TRBD1 (5 bases). The CDR3 consists of 11 residues. V was shortened by 6 bases and J by 5 bases, with 7 bases between the two germline ends. In germline, CDR1 is MGHDK, CDR2 SYGVNS. As DNA, the CDR3 is TGTGCCAGCAGGGACATTTATGGCTACACCTTC. It is translated as CASRDIYGYTF.

J is TRBJ2-7 and V is TRBV11-3; D unresolved. The CDR3 length is 13 residues. The V and J ends lost 1 base and 1 base respectively, with 5 bases between them. Germline CDR1 reads SGHNT; CDR2 reads YENEEA. The CDR3 reads CASSLVLSYEQYF. The CDR3 nucleotides are TGTGCCAGCAGCTTAGTTTTGTCCTACGAGCAGTACTTC.

A note on this clone: Other DNA variants within this sample encode the same CDR3. This sequence joins TRBV2 and TRBJ2-2, with 11 bases fitting TRBD2. Germline values: CDR1 SNHLY, CDR2 FYNNEI. CDR3 length: 16 amino acids. V lost 6 bases to trimming and J lost 1 base; unmatched junction nucleotides: 4. The CDR3 DNA reads as TGTGCCAGCAGCGTTACTAGCGGGAGGAACACCGGGGAGCTGTTTTTT. Its translation is CASSVTSGRNTGELFF.

V is TRBV6-5 and J is TRBJ1-1; perhaps TRBD1 as D (5 bases). This CDR3 region has 14 residues. In germline, CDR1 is MNHEY, CDR2 SVGAGI. V dropped 7 bases and J dropped 2 bases, with 14 bases sitting between them. This chain's CDR3 is CASMGGVINTEAFF. The DNA for the CDR3 is TGTGCCAGCATGGGGGGGGTAATAAACACTGAAGCTTTCTTT.

Comments on this clone: Other DNA sequences from this sample encode an identical CDR3 as well. The CDR3, as DNA: TGCAGTGCTAACTATGGCTACACCTTC. It translates to CSANYGYTF. The chain uses TRBV20-1 and TRBJ1-2; D gene uncertain. The germline V and J ends were trimmed by 4 bases and 3 bases, with 0 bases remaining between them. The CDR3 has 9 amino acids. The V gene's germline CDR1 is DFQATT and CDR2 SNEGSKA (reference sequence).

J is TRBJ1-4 and V is TRBV5-4; 9 bases align to TRBD1. The CDR3 totals 16 residues. V trimming: 4 bases; J trimming: 5 bases; junction bases outside the gene matches: 9. CDR1 and CDR2 from the germline V gene are SGHNT and YYREEE (reference sequence). The CDR3, as DNA: TGTGCCAGCAGCCTCTTGGTGGGGACAGGGAATGAAAAACTGTTTTTT. Translating gives CASSLLVGTGNEKLFF.